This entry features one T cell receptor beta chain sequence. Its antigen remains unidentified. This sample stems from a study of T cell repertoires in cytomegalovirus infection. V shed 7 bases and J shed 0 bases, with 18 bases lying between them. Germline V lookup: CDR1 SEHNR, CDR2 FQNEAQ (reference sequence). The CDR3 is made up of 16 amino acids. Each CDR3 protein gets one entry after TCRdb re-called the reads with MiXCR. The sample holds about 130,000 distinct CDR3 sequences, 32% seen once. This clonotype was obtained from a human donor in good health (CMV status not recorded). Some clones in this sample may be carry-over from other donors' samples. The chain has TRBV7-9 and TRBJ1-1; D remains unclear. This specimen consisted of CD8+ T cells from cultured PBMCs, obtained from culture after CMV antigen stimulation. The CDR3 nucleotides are TGTGCCAGCACACCTCGGGCAGACATGATGAACACTGAAGCTTTCTTT. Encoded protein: CASTPRADMMNTEAFF. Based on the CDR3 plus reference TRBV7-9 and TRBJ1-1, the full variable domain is DTGVSQNPRHKITKRGQNVTFRCDPISEHNRLYWYRQTLGQGPEFLTYFQNEAQLEKSRLLSDRFSAERPKGSFSTLEIQRTEQGDSAMYLCASTPRADMMNTEAFFGQGTRLTVV.